What follows are 7 T cell receptor beta chains derived from one specimen sequenced in a study of T cell responses to AZD1222 COVID-19 vaccine. The table came from immunoSEQ multiplex PCR; TCRdb's copy has only in-frame clones and leaves some out. Here the sample spans about 120,000 clones, about 86% being singletons. The source was peripheral blood, collected on day 0 of AZD1222 vaccination. These TCRs come from an adult in good health.

V and J are TRBV6-2 or TRBV6-3 and TRBJ1-6, with D perhaps TRBD1 (5 bases). The CDR3 has 17 residues. Germline loops: CDR1 MNHEY, CDR2 SVGEGT. Trimming removed 6 bases from V and 10 bases from J, with 25 bases in between. The chain's CDR3 is CASSRPGERLLRSPLHF. DNA for the CDR3: TGTGCCAGCAGCAGACCGGGGGAGAGATTGTTACGGTCACCCCTCCACTTT.

The chain links TRBV5-6 to TRBJ2-1; 12 nucleotides align to TRBD2. The CDR3 is 18 residues long. Germline values: CDR1 SGHDT, CDR2 YYEEEE. J gave up 0 bases and V 3 bases, and 7 bases lay outside the gene matches. CDR3 DNA: TGTGCCAGCAGCTCCGGGACTAGCGGGTGGAGCTCCTACAATGAGCAGTTCTTC. As protein: CASSSGTSGWSSYNEQFF.

The chain uses TRBV7-9 and TRBJ2-1; D remains ambiguous. V lost 4 bases, J lost 7 bases, and 8 bases lay in between. Per germline, CDR1 SEHNR and CDR2 FQNEAQ (reference sequence). The CDR3 sequence is 12 residues long. Written as DNA, the CDR3 is TGTGCCAGCAGCTACCGGAGAAATGAGCAGTTCTTC. Its protein is CASSYRRNEQFF.

V is TRBV27 and J is TRBJ1-1, with D tentatively TRBD1 (5 bases). V lost 6 bases, J lost 7 bases, and 15 bases lay in between. Germline values: CDR1 MNHEY, CDR2 SMNVEV (reference sequence). This CDR3 region has 13 residues. CDR3 region: CASSYRDGYEAFF. DNA of the CDR3: TGTGCCAGCAGCTACCGGGACGGCTATGAAGCTTTCTTT.

The chain combines TRBV4-3 with TRBJ2-6; D gene unclear. The CDR3 spans 16 residues. Looked up from germline, CDR1 is LGHNA and CDR2 is YSLEER. Trimming stripped 0 bases from V and 0 bases from J, with 6 bases between. CDR3 in DNA: TGCGCCAGCAGCCAAGATACGGGCTCTGGGGCCAACGTCCTGACTTTC. Its protein is CASSQDTGSGANVLTF.

This chain connects TRBV4-3 to TRBJ2-5, with D hard to call. V lost 1 base and J lost 5, with 20 bases in between. Germline values: CDR1 LGHNA, CDR2 YSLEER. The CDR3 has 17 residues. DNA for the CDR3: TGCGCCAGCAGCCAAGGGGTAAGCCTGGGTGGGGTTGAGACCCAGTACTTC. Translating gives CASSQGVSLGGVETQYF.

The chain is built from TRBV6-5 and TRBJ1-3; weak D call: TRBD1 (5 bases). The CDR3 is 15 amino acids. Between the trimmed V and J ends, which lost 0 bases and 4 bases, there was a span of 10 bases. The germline V gene has CDR1 MNHEY and CDR2 SVGAGI. The DNA for the CDR3 is TGTGCCAGCAGTTACTCGAGACAGATAGGAAACACCATATATTTT. Translating gives CASSYSRQIGNTIYF.